This T cell receptor (beta chain) appears in the sequencing data of a study of shared clonotypes between healthy human individuals (dated by TCRdb to 2020 to 2021). Some background on the complete study: Two women and a few men aged 18 to 49 years were included in the cohort. Per donor, three plates each were used for CD4 naive and CD4 memory, two for CD8 naive, and one for CD8 memory. To estimate repertoire size and how much clonotypes are shared between individuals, the study performed deep sequencing of blood TCR repertoires from roughly five healthy adults. To increase sequencing depth and limit assay-specific biases, TCR repertoire library preparation and sequencing were carried out by different laboratories using diverse techniques. Between about 0.94 and 8.9 billion PBMCs per donor were obtained by leukapheresis.

Using the deep immunoSEQ assay, multiplex PCR amplified TCR CDR3 regions from genomic DNA. Extracted genomic DNA from each cell subset was spread evenly across all wells of several immunoSEQ 96-well plates, with each plate serving as a replicate. For sorted subsets, about 210 ng of genomic DNA, equivalent to 25,000 to 35,000 T cell genomes, went into each replicate PCR. The purified libraries were quantified using a Qubit 3.0 fluorometer, sized with a Bioanalyzer 2100, and then quantified again using the KAPA Library Quantification kit. A separate single-read 150-cycle Illumina NextSeq 550 flow cell was used to sequence each immunoSEQ 96-well plate. In the authors' own workflow: Because the immunoSEQ output included only junctional sequences and no quality scores, the filtering could not be the same as the filtering used for full-length reads. To assign V/J genes and CDR3, sequences were annotated using PyIR, a Python wrapper for IgBLAST v1.9, with IMGT germline references. Reads were filtered out if the reads had weak V/J assignments (E-value above 1e-6), no CDR3, stop codons, out-of-frame junctions, or ambiguous translated residues. V3J clonotypes were defined as sequences sharing an identical inferred V gene, J gene, and CDR3 amino acid sequence. Percentage overlap between repertoires was computed as shared unique clonotypes divided by the size of the smaller repertoire. Three approaches were used to assess repertoire richness: RTK rarefaction, the Chao1 estimator, and Recon v2.1 estimates of unobserved clonotypes. OLGA was used to compute generation probabilities for all TCRbeta clonotypes that the gDNA method yielded from a few donors. TCRdb carries this immuneACCESS record with in-frame sequences only. Its versions omit some clonotypes, under half of them owing to an unresolved V gene in the studies checked, with the rest unexplained. Clone size and V and J calls were adopted from that table, with D and trimming inferred from the DNA. In all, the sample holds hundreds of thousands of clones, and roughly 96% of those were seen once. 0.095% to 0.13% of the sample is taken by the ten largest.

Results and caveats for the whole study, not just this receptor: When several donors were compared, the shared fraction of clonotypes was around 5% for naive CD4, approximately 3.5% for naive CD8, about 2.4% for memory CD4, and less than 0.45% for memory CD8. Incomplete sequencing was indicated by rarefaction of sorted-subset datasets, despite the large sequencing depth. Estimated clonotype richness was generally larger for naive than for memory subsets. Sampling was limited to blood, and TCR repertoires in tissue likely differ from TCR repertoires in blood. Pairwise subsampling indicated that sequencing depth was expected to affect the degree of clonotype sharing among donors. Higher generation probabilities were observed for clonotypes shared by all four sorted-subset donors than for non-shared clonotypes. Because the study included only a small number of donors, the genetic and exposure-history diversity represented was limited.

For the CD8 naive samples, CD45RO-negative cells were positively selected for CCR7, yielding a CD45RA+CCR7+ population from which TemRA cells were excluded. Healthy HIV-negative adults with no recently reported acute infections or vaccinations were included as donors. Only Caucasian adults living in Nashville, Tennessee, USA were represented among the donors. Blood was collected by leukapheresis, and PBMCs were isolated by Ficoll-Histopaque density gradient centrifugation and then cryopreserved in liquid nitrogen vapor phase. Analytical flow cytometry was used to check the purity and quantity of each magnetically sorted T cell population. From each sorted fraction, genomic DNA was isolated and quantified by UV absorbance on a Nanodrop 2000c. About this clone itself: No antigen is known for it. No clone much larger than this one lies a single base away; base qualities are absent.

Ends trimmed: V by 6 bases, J by 3 bases; bases unmatched to a gene: 5. The CDR3 starts with the cysteine, ends with the phenylalanine, and has 14 residues. Solely the CDR3 DNA is kept, with 42 bases framed from the first base. The germline V gene provides CDR1 MDHEN and CDR2 SYDVKM. The receptor was isolated from a woman in her 30s in good health. Sequenced: naive CD8+ T cells sorted from blood. This specimen's cell subset or site label, interpreted: CD45RA+CCR7+. The rearrangement combines TRBV28 with TRBJ2-7; TRBD2 agrees with 10 junctional bases. The nucleotide sequence is given as TGTGCCAGCAGGATCCCTAGCGGGAGCTACGAGCAGTACTTC. Its product reads: CASRIPSGSYEQYF.